Below, one T cell receptor (beta chain) is given with its context. The antigen is unknown. The study ran its PCR with 60 Vbeta and 13 Jbeta primers. Using immunoSEQ multiplex PCR, the repertoire was profiled, and TCRdb retains in-frame clones only, with some absent. The table has about 150,000 clones, 73% seen once. The record originates from a study of cytomegalovirus exposure and HLA in healthy donors. Broader study findings: The analysis excluded some indistinguishable V segments, including TRBV6-2 and TRBV6-3. Based on reports, TCR beta sequences accurately predicted HLA-A and HLA-B alleles for most subjects. A list of 150 to 200 TCR beta chains associated with cytomegalovirus was given. There was a cluster of highly shared sequence variants that was likely a sequencing artifact.

The CDR3 has 15 residues. Trimming stripped 10 bases from V and 7 bases from J, with 26 bases between. CDR1 and CDR2 from the germline V gene are SNHLY and FYNNEI. Material for sequencing was PBMCs. The J gene is TRBJ2-7, the V gene TRBV2; TRBD1 is a possible D gene (6 bases). The TCR was taken from a woman in her late teens or twenties in good health and CMV-seropositive. In DNA form, the CDR3 reads TGTGCCACCTCGAAATCAAGACAGGTGTCGTGGGAGCAGTACTTC. Its translation is CATSKSRQVSWEQYF.